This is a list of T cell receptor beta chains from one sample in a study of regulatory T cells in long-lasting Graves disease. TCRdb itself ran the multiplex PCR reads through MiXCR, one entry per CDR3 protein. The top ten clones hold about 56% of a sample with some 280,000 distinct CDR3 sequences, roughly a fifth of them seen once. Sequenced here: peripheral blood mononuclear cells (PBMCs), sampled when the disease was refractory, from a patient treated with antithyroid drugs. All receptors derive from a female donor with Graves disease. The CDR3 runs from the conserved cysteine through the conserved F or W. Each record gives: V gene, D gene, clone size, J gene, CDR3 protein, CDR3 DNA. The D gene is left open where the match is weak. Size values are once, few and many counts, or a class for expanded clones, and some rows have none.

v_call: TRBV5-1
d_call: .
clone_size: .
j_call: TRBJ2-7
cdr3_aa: CASSTRPGLSGNNYEQYF
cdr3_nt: TGCGCCAGCAGCACCCGTCCAGGACTCTCGGGGAACAACTACGAGCAGTACTTC

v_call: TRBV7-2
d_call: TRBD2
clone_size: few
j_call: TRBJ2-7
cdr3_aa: CASKESSGLGVYEQYF
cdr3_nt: TGTGCCAGCAAGGAGTCTTCGGGACTAGGAGTATACGAGCAGTACTTC

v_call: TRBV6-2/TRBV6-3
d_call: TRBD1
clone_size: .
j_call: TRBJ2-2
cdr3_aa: CASSSGTGDGELFF
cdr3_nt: TGTGCCAGCTCCTCCGGGACAGGGGACGGGGAGCTGTTTTTT

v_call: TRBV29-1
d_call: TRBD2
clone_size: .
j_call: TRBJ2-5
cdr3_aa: CSVVEAGDAGETQYF
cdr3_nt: TGCAGCGTTGTTGAAGCGGGAGACGCGGGAGAGACCCAGTACTTC

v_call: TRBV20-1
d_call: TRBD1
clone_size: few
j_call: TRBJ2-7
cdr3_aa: CSARDRAGGLIEQYF
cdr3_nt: TGCAGTGCTAGAGATCGGGCAGGGGGCTTAATCGAGCAGTACTTC

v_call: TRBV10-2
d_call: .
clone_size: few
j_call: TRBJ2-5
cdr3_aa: CASSGSRAQETQYF
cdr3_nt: TGCGCCAGCTCAGGGAGTCGGGCACAAGAGACCCAGTACTTC

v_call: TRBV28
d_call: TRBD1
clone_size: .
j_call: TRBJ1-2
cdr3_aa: CASRETGGNYGYTF
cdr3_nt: TGTGCCAGCAGGGAGACAGGGGGGAACTATGGCTACACCTTC

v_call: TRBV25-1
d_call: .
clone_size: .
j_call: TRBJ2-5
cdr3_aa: CASTGVETQYF
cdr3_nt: TGTGCCAGCACGGGGGTGGAGACCCAGTACTTC

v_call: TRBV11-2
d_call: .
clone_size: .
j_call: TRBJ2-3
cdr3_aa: CASSAPISGNTDTQYF
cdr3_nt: TGTGCCAGCAGTGCACCGATCAGCGGAAACACAGATACGCAGTATTTT

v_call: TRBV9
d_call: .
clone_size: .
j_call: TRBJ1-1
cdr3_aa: CASSVVMNTEAFF
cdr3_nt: TGTGCCAGCAGCGTAGTTATGAACACTGAAGCTTTCTTT

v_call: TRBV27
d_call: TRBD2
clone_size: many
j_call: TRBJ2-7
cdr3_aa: CASRGTSAYEQYF
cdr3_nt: TGTGCCAGCCGAGGGACTAGCGCCTACGAGCAGTACTTC

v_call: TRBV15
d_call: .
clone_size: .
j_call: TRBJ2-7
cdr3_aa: CATSRGETYEQYF
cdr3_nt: TGTGCCACCAGCAGAGGTGAGACCTACGAGCAGTACTTC

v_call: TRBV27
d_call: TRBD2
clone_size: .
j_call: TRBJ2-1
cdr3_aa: CASSPRTTGGQDEQFF
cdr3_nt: TGTGCCAGCAGTCCAAGGACGACGGGGGGTCAGGATGAGCAGTTCTTC

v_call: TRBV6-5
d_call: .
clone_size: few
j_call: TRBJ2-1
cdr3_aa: CASSSSTIRGVNEQFF
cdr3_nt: TGTGCCAGCAGTTCAAGCACGATCCGAGGGGTGAATGAGCAGTTCTTC

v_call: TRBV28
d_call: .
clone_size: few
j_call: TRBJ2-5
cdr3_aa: CASSFPGSMSETQYF
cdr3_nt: TGTGCCAGCAGTTTTCCAGGATCTATGTCAGAGACCCAGTACTTC

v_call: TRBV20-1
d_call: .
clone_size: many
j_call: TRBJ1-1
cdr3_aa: CSARVGLNTEAFF
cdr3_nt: TGCAGTGCTAGAGTGGGGTTGAACACTGAAGCTTTCTTT

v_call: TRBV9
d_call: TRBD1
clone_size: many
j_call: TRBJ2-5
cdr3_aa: CASSATGVGETQYF
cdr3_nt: TGTGCCAGCAGCGCGACAGGGGTTGGAGAGACCCAGTACTTC

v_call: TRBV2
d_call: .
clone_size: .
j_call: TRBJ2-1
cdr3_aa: CASSGGDYNEQFF
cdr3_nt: TGTGCCAGCAGTGGCGGGGATTACAATGAGCAGTTCTTC

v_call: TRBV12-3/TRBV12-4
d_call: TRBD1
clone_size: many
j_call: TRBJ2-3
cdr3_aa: CASRGQGISTDTQYF
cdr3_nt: TGTGCCAGCAGAGGACAGGGGATTAGCACAGATACGCAGTATTTT

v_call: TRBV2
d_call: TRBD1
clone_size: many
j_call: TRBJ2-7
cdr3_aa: CAIRQGSPYEQYF
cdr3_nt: TGTGCCATACGACAGGGGTCCCCCTACGAGCAGTACTTC

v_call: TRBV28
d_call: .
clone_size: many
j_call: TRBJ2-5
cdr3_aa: CASRPSLVGETQYF
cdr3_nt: TGTGCCAGCCGTCCCAGTTTGGTCGGGGAGACCCAGTACTTC

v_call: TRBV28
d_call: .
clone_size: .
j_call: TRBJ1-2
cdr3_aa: CASSFILRGDGYTF
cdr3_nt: TGTGCCAGCAGTTTTATCCTTAGGGGGGATGGCTACACCTTC

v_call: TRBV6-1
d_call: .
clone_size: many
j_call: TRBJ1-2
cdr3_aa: CASRPGRIYGYTF
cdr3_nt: TGTGCCAGCAGGCCCGGACGGATCTATGGCTACACCTTC

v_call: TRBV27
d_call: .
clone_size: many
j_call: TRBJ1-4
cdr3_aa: CASSGGTRRREKLFF
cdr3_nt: TGTGCCAGCAGTGGTGGCACGAGGAGGCGTGAAAAACTGTTTTTT